Listed here are 26 T cell receptor beta chains from one sample, sequenced in a study of long-term antiretroviral therapy in people with HIV. The libraries were made with immunoSEQ v3.0 at survey level. The repertoire was sequenced with immunoSEQ multiplex PCR; TCRdb's copy has only in-frame clones and lacks some. This table holds roughly 11,000 clones, about 89% found once. Sequencing was performed on unsorted PBMCs, taken 0.2 years before starting antiretroviral therapy. The origin of the receptors is a middle-aged woman with HIV.

The rearrangement links TRBV5-4 to TRBJ2-2; D not certain. The CDR3 totals 17 residues. Trimming cost V 0 bases and J 0 bases, with 12 bases left between them. The germline V gene encodes CDR1 SGHNT and CDR2 YYREEE (reference sequence). The CDR3 region is CASSLAGGAANTGELFF. DNA of the CDR3: TGTGCCAGCAGCTTGGCCGGCGGAGCCGCGAACACCGGGGAGCTGTTTTTT.

The V gene is TRBV27, the J gene TRBJ2-5; TRBD1 might be the D (6 bases). Germline values: CDR1 MNHEY, CDR2 SMNVEV (reference sequence). Trimming removed 5 bases from V and 4 bases from J, with 17 bases in between. This CDR3 contains 15 residues. Written as DNA, the CDR3 is TGTGCCAGCAGTAGAAGGGCGGCAGGGGCAGAGACCCAGTACTTC. Translation gives CASSRRAAGAETQYF.

The chain carries TRBV6-5 and TRBJ2-1, with 10 positions matching TRBD1. Germline values: CDR1 MNHEY, CDR2 SVGAGI. V lost 6 bases and J lost 2; bases outside the gene matches: 4. CDR3 length: 15 residues. CDR3 DNA sequence: TGTGCCAGCAGGGACGGGACAGGGGCCTACAATGAGCAGTTCTTC. Residues: CASRDGTGAYNEQFF.

The chain combines TRBV29-1 with TRBJ2-5; 10 nucleotides match TRBD2. The CDR3 is 17 amino acids. After removal of 6 bases from V and 3 bases from J, the junction contained 16 bases not matched to a gene. Germline loops: CDR1 SQVTM, CDR2 ANQGSEA. The CDR3 sequence: CSVKPPYSGGIKETQYF. The CDR3, as DNA: TGCAGCGTCAAACCGCCTTATAGCGGGGGGATCAAAGAGACCCAGTACTTC.

The chain recombines TRBV19 with TRBJ2-1; D may be TRBD2 (5 bases). The CDR3 contains 11 residues. The V gene lost 2 bases and the J gene lost 16 bases, with 12 bases spanning the gap. Germline values: CDR1 LNHDA, CDR2 SQIVND (reference sequence). CDR3 amino acids: CASSIRGRSFF. The CDR3, as DNA: TGTGCCAGTAGTATACGGGGAAGGAGTTTCTTC.

The genes are TRBV6-6 and TRBJ2-7, with TRBD1 matching 10 bases. V lost 5 bases to trimming and J lost 6 bases; unmatched junction nucleotides: 7. Germline V gene data show CDR1 as MNHNY and CDR2 as SVGAGI (reference sequence). The CDR3 has 14 residues. CDR3 amino acids: CASSDRDRGSEQYF. Written as DNA, the CDR3 is TGTGCCAGCAGTGACCGGGACAGGGGTTCCGAGCAGTACTTC.

This clone was detected only once. The CDR3 sequence: CASSQGGGYTF. CDR3 nucleotide sequence: TGTGCCAGTAGTCAGGGTGGTGGCTACACCTTC. The V gene is TRBV19, the J gene TRBJ1-2; maybe TRBD1 (5 bases). The CDR3 extends over 11 amino acids. Trimming took off 5 bases at V and 7 bases at J, with 8 bases between the two ends. From germline, CDR1 is LNHDA and CDR2 SQIVND (reference sequence).

This chain links TRBV19 with TRBJ1-5, with TRBD1 as a possible D gene (6 bases). Germline loops: CDR1 LNHDA, CDR2 SQIVND (reference sequence). V was cut by 7 bases and J by 12 bases, with 13 bases left in between. The CDR3 spans 11 residues. DNA of the CDR3: TGTGCCAGTAAGGATGCGGGACACCAGCATTTT. Its protein product is CASKDAGHQHF.

The chain carries TRBV7-9 and TRBJ1-1, with TRBD1 as a possible D gene (5 bases). The CDR3 is 15 amino acids. CDR1 and CDR2 from the germline V gene are SEHNR and FQNEAQ (reference sequence). V was shortened by 5 bases and J by 0 bases, with 13 bases between the two germline ends. CDR3 DNA: TGTGCCAGCAGCCTGGAACAGGCCATGAACACTGAAGCTTTCTTT. Amino acid sequence: CASSLEQAMNTEAFF.

CDR3 sequence reads: CASSPRIGGTEAFF. CDR3 nucleotides: TGTGCCAGCAGCCCTAGGATCGGGGGCACTGAAGCTTTCTTT. The J gene is TRBJ1-1, the V gene TRBV5-5; a possible D gene is TRBD1 (5 bases). Trimming removed 4 bases at V and 4 bases at J, with 14 bases between. The germline V gene has CDR1 SGHKS and CDR2 YYEKEE (reference sequence). This CDR3 has 14 amino acids.

The chain is built from TRBV30 and TRBJ1-1; TRBD1 might be the D (6 bases). Germline CDR1 GTSNPN, CDR2 SVGIG (reference sequence). The V and J ends lost 0 bases and 3 bases respectively, with 8 bases between them. This CDR3 is built from 13 residues. CDR3 region: CAWSVQGDTEAFF. The DNA for the CDR3 is TGTGCCTGGAGTGTACAGGGTGACACTGAAGCTTTCTTT.

The chain combines TRBV10-3 with TRBJ2-6; D ambiguous. The germline V and J ends were trimmed by 4 bases and 2 bases, with 15 bases remaining between them. The CDR3 is made up of 17 amino acids. Germline CDR1 reads ENHRY; CDR2 reads SYGVKD. CDR3 sequence reads: CAISGRRHDPGANVLTF. DNA of the CDR3: TGTGCCATCAGTGGTCGAAGACACGACCCTGGGGCCAACGTCCTGACTTTC.

V is TRBV30 and J is TRBJ1-6; D is undetermined. V gave up 2 bases and J gave up 8 bases, with 7 bases separating them. The CDR3 loop spans 12 amino acids. CDR1 is GTSNPN, CDR2 SVGIG, per germline (reference sequence). The CDR3 DNA reads TGTGCCTGGAGTATCGAGTATTCACCCCTCCACTTT. Translating it yields CAWSIEYSPLHF.

The chain joins TRBV18 to TRBJ2-5, with TRBD1 matching 10 bases. This CDR3 comprises 17 residues. The junction had 12 bases not matched to a gene; V was cut back by 3 bases and J by 5 bases. Per germline, CDR1 KGHSH and CDR2 LQKENI. CDR3 sequence reads: CASSPTTGGAEGETQYF. CDR3 DNA sequence: TGTGCCAGCTCACCTACGACAGGGGGCGCTGAGGGGGAGACCCAGTACTTC.

The chain employs TRBV11-1 and TRBJ2-3; TRBD2 might be the D (6 bases). The CDR3 runs 15 residues. The V gene lost 3 bases and the J gene lost 1 base, with 11 bases spanning the gap. The germline V gene encodes CDR1 SGHAT and CDR2 FQDESV (reference sequence). As DNA, the CDR3 is TGTGCCAGCAGCTTGGGAGGACGGGGCACAGATACGCAGTATTTT. It yields the protein CASSLGGRGTDTQYF.

This chain connects TRBV6-1 to TRBJ1-1; tentatively, D is TRBD1 (6 bases). The CDR3 sequence is 17 residues long. V shed 1 base and J shed 4 bases, with 19 bases lying between them. CDR1 and CDR2 from the germline V gene are MNHNS and SASEGT. The DNA of the CDR3 is TGTGCCAGCAGTGAAGTTCGGGCGGCCGAGGGGGGCACTGAAGCTTTCTTT. Translated, it gives CASSEVRAAEGGTEAFF.

The chain employs TRBV6-6 and TRBJ2-3; no clear D. Trimming left V 3 bases short and J 1 base short, with 5 bases between. Germline V lookup: CDR1 MNHNY, CDR2 SVGAGI (reference sequence). CDR3 size: 13 residues. CDR3 protein: CASSYVGTDTQYF. CDR3 DNA: TGTGCCAGCAGTTATGTCGGCACAGATACGCAGTATTTT.

The rearrangement joins TRBV5-6 to TRBJ1-1; D uncertain. The V gene lost 0 bases and the J gene lost 8 bases, with 5 bases spanning the gap. Germline CDR1 and CDR2: SGHDT and YYEEEE. CDR3 size: 11 residues. The DNA of the CDR3 is TGTGCCAGCAGCTTGGCCAGAGAAGCTTTCTTT. Its protein product is CASSLAREAFF.

The V call is TRBV18, the J call TRBJ1-4; unclear D gene. The CDR3 is 13 amino acids. The V end lost 2 bases, the J end lost 8 bases, and 9 bases lay between the germline ends. The V gene's germline CDR1 is KGHSH and CDR2 LQKENI. DNA of the CDR3: TGTGCCAGCTCACCAGGGATTGAGGAAAAACTGTTTTTT. As protein: CASSPGIEEKLFF.

This clone occurred a few times. The chain employs TRBV6-5 and TRBJ2-7; 8 bases agree with TRBD1. Germline trimming cut 7 bases from V and 5 bases from J; bases unmatched to any gene: 10. The CDR3 sequence is 14 residues long. Per germline, CDR1 MNHEY and CDR2 SVGAGI. CDR3 protein: CASTRDRRVHEQYF. The DNA of the CDR3 is TGTGCCAGCACGCGGGACAGGAGGGTTCACGAGCAGTACTTC.

The gene calls are TRBV18 and TRBJ1-1; perhaps TRBD1 as D (6 bases). Germline CDR1 is KGHSH and CDR2 is LQKENI. The CDR3 covers 15 residues. Trimming took 3 bases from V and 0 from J, leaving 11 bases between them. The chain's CDR3 is CASSPGQRLNTEAFF. The CDR3 DNA reads as TGTGCCAGCTCACCGGGACAACGCTTGAACACTGAAGCTTTCTTT.

This rearrangement joins TRBV6-5 to TRBJ2-7; D not certain. V was cut by 1 base and J by 5 bases, with 3 bases left in between. The CDR3 length is 11 residues. Germline values: CDR1 MNHEY, CDR2 SVGAGI. The CDR3, as DNA: TGTGCCAGCAGTTACTTGGACGAGCAGTACTTC. Its protein product is CASSYLDEQYF.

V gene TRBV19 combines with J gene TRBJ2-6; 7 bases match TRBD1. The V gene end was trimmed by 7 bases and the J gene end by 0 bases; junction bases not matched to a gene: 6. The CDR3 totals 16 residues. In germline, CDR1 is LNHDA, CDR2 SQIVND (reference sequence). The CDR3 here is CASTDRSSSGANVLTF. CDR3 nucleotides: TGTGCCAGTACGGACAGGTCAAGCTCTGGGGCCAACGTCCTGACTTTC.

The chain uses TRBV19 and TRBJ2-2; D perhaps matches TRBD2 (5 bases). V dropped 5 bases and J dropped 6 bases, with 13 bases sitting between them. This CDR3 is 14 amino acids long. Per the germline V gene, CDR1 is LNHDA and CDR2 is SQIVND (reference sequence). The CDR3, as DNA: TGTGCCAGTAGTCCCCTGGGGAGCGCCGGGGAGCTGTTTTTT. Translation: CASSPLGSAGELFF.

This chain joins TRBV10-3 and TRBJ1-5; D is possibly TRBD1 (5 bases). This CDR3 is built from 18 residues. Trimming shortened V by 2 bases and J by 2 bases, and 19 bases separated the two germline ends. Germline V CDR1 and CDR2: ENHRY, SYGVKD. The CDR3 DNA reads as TGTGCCATCAGTGAGATTGGGTCAGGGAGAGGCGGCAATCAGCCCCAGCATTTT. This translates into CAISEIGSGRGGNQPQHF.

CDR3 region: CASSLGRVRWEAYSDTQYF. CDR3 DNA sequence: TGCGCCAGCAGCTTGGGCCGGGTTAGATGGGAGGCCTACTCAGATACGCAGTATTTT. This chain connects TRBV5-1 to TRBJ2-3; TRBD2 is a possible D gene (6 bases). CDR3 length: 19 residues. With 0 bases removed from V and 4 bases from J, the gap between germline ends came to 24 bases. CDR1 and CDR2 (germline): SGHRS, YFSETQ.